A selection of T cell receptor beta chains follows, all from one sample in a study of blood T cell repertoires in COVID-19. The table came from immunoSEQ multiplex PCR; TCRdb's copy has only in-frame clones and leaves some out. The table lists around 250,000 clones, approximately 90% of them singletons. Sequencing used PBMCs or T cells enriched from blood (not recorded which). Receptors originate from a woman between 25 and 40 years old with acute COVID-19. Both conserved end residues are part of each CDR3. A D gene is named only where the DNA matches it firmly. Expanded clones are given a class, and other clones once, few, many or no size at all.

j_call clone_size v_call d_call cdr3_nt cdr3_aa
TRBJ1-4 . TRBV19 TRBD1 TGTGCCAGTAGTATCTGGGACAGAGCAACTAATGAAAAACTGTTTTTT CASSIWDRATNEKLFF
TRBJ1-5 . TRBV3-1/TRBV3-2 . TGTGCCAGCAGCCAAGAGGAAAACGGACAGTATAGCAATCAGCCCCAGCATTTT CASSQEENGQYSNQPQHF
TRBJ1-6 once TRBV4-1 . TGCGCCAGCGCCCCTGGCTTCGTGGATAATTCACCCCTCCACTTT CASAPGFVDNSPLHF
TRBJ2-7 . TRBV28 . TGTGCCAGCAGTTCGGGACACCACTCCTACGAGCAGTACTTC CASSSGHHSYEQYF
TRBJ2-2 once TRBV7-8 TRBD2 TGTGCCAGCAGCTTAGTTCGGGAGGGTGGGGCACGGACCGGGGAGCTGTTTTTT CASSLVREGGARTGELFF
TRBJ1-1 . TRBV11-2 . TGTGCCAGCACTTCCCAGGGGATTGAGACGACTGAAGCTTTCTTT CASTSQGIETTEAFF
TRBJ2-1 . TRBV7-3 . TGTGCCAGCAGCCAGGGCCCGACCGAAAACAATGAGCAGTTCTTC CASSQGPTENNEQFF
TRBJ1-1 . TRBV10-1 . TGCGCCAGCAGTGAGTCCGGGAACACTGAAGCTTTCTTT CASSESGNTEAFF
TRBJ2-3 . TRBV5-5 . TGTGCCAGCAGCTTGTCTCTGGATACGCAGTATTTT CASSLSLDTQYF
TRBJ2-3 . TRBV5-1 TRBD2 TGCGCCAGCAGCTTGGAACTAGCGGGAGGTTCATCCACAGATACGCAGTATTTT CASSLELAGGSSTDTQYF
TRBJ1-2 . TRBV6-5 . TGTGCCAGCACGGGGGGGTCGAGTAACTATGGCTACACCTTC CASTGGSSNYGYTF
TRBJ2-2 . TRBV29-1 TRBD2 TGCAGCGCCGTACTAGCGGGAGGATATACCGGGGAGCTGTTTTTT CSAVLAGGYTGELFF
TRBJ2-1 . TRBV19 TRBD1 TGTGCCAGTAGTACCGGGACAGGGGGCTCCTACAATGAGCAGTTCTTC CASSTGTGGSYNEQFF
TRBJ2-7 . TRBV5-1 TRBD2 TGCGCCAGCAGCTTGCTGGCTAGCGGGAGTGATGAGCAGTACTTC CASSLLASGSDEQYF
TRBJ2-1 . TRBV5-8 . TGTGCCAGCAGCTTCGACTGGGATGAGCAGTTCTTC CASSFDWDEQFF
TRBJ2-1 . TRBV24-1 TRBD2 TGTGCCACCAGTGATTTATCTAGCGGGAACTCCTACAATGAGCAGTTCTTC CATSDLSSGNSYNEQFF
TRBJ2-1 . TRBV28 TRBD2 TGTGCCATCGAAGAAAGCGGGGGGAATGAGCAGTTCTTC CAIEESGGNEQFF
TRBJ2-5 . TRBV7-9 . TGTGCCAGCAGCTTGACATCGGAAGAGACCCAGTACTTC CASSLTSEETQYF
TRBJ2-1 . TRBV19 . TGTGCCAGTAGTATAGATTGGAGACAGTTAAAACCACACAACTATGAGCAGTTCTTC CASSIDWRQLKPHNYEQFF
TRBJ1-1 . TRBV15 TRBD1 TGTGCCACCAGCAGGACAGGGGGGGACACTGAAGCTTTCTTT CATSRTGGDTEAFF
TRBJ2-1 . TRBV6-4 TRBD2 TGTGCCAGCAGTGAAACAACCTCTAGCGGGGGGTTGTACAATGAGCAGTTCTTC CASSETTSSGGLYNEQFF
TRBJ1-2 . TRBV11-2 . TGTGCCAGCAGCTTCTCCAGGGGTGGGGAGGGCTACACCTTC CASSFSRGGEGYTF
TRBJ1-1 . TRBV15 . TGTGCCACCAGCAGAGAAGCGGAGAACACTGAAGCTTTCTTT CATSREAENTEAFF
TRBJ2-3 . TRBV7-2 . TGTGCCAGCAGCCCCAGACAGTGGTTGGAAACAGATACGCAGTATTTT CASSPRQWLETDTQYF
TRBJ2-2 . TRBV7-5 . TGTGGCAGAAGAGAGGGGACTAGCGCCACCGGGGAGCTGTTTTTT CGRREGTSATGELFF
TRBJ1-1 . TRBV9 TRBD1 TGTGCCAGCAGCCCTCGTCCAGGGGGTCACACTGAAGCTTTCTTT CASSPRPGGHTEAFF
TRBJ2-7 . TRBV7-6 . TGTGCCAGCAGCTTAGCGGAGGCATCCTACGAGCAGTACTTC CASSLAEASYEQYF
TRBJ1-5 . TRBV5-5 TRBD1 TGTGCCAGCAGCTTGGGGGGACAGGTCATCAATCAGCCCCAGCATTTT CASSLGGQVINQPQHF
TRBJ1-5 . TRBV2 TRBD1 TGTGCCAGCAGTGAAGGAAATTGGGTCGGGGGACAGGGGCGTCAGCCCCAGCATTTT CASSEGNWVGGQGRQPQHF
TRBJ2-7 . TRBV7-8 . TGTGCCAGCAGCTTAGTTCAAACAAGCTCCTACGAGCAGTACTTC CASSLVQTSSYEQYF
TRBJ2-7 . TRBV5-4 TRBD2 TGTGCCAGCAGCACCAGACTAGCGGGAGCTGTTCGCGAGCAGTACTTC CASSTRLAGAVREQYF
TRBJ1-2 . TRBV12-3/TRBV12-4 . TGTGCCAGCAGTCCAACCACAGACTATGGCTACACCTTC CASSPTTDYGYTF
TRBJ1-5 . TRBV18 . TGTGCCAGCTCACCACCACCAGGTCTTAGGGGTCAGCCCCAGCATTTT CASSPPPGLRGQPQHF
TRBJ2-3 . TRBV7-3 TRBD2 TGTGCCAGCAGCTATAATAGCGGGATGTCAGATACGCAGTATTTT CASSYNSGMSDTQYF
TRBJ2-1 . TRBV27 TRBD2 TGTGCCAGCAGTGCCGCCGGGGGGGACAATGAGCAGTTCTTC CASSAAGGDNEQFF
TRBJ1-2 . TRBV27 TRBD1 TGTGCCAGCCGGACAGGGGGCGGGTTTGGCTACACCTTC CASRTGGGFGYTF
TRBJ2-1 . TRBV13 TRBD2 TGTGCCAGCAGCCCGATGGCGGGAGAGTACAATGAGCAGTTCTTC CASSPMAGEYNEQFF
TRBJ2-7 . TRBV4-1 . TGCGCCAGCAGCCAAGGTTGGTCGAGCTCCTACGAGCAGTACTTC CASSQGWSSSYEQYF
TRBJ1-2 . TRBV12-3/TRBV12-4 . TGTGCCAGCAGTCCTACAGGCTATGGCTACACCTTC CASSPTGYGYTF
TRBJ2-1 . TRBV18 TRBD2 TGTGCCAGCTCATGGCGGGAGAATGAGCAGTTCTTC CASSWRENEQFF
TRBJ1-1 . TRBV2 . TGTGCCCTCCGGCGGAGGAACACTGAAGCTTTCTTT CALRRRNTEAFF
TRBJ1-5 . TRBV2 . TGTGCCAGCACCCACGGCAGGGTTTTCAGCAATCAGCCCCAGCATTTT CASTHGRVFSNQPQHF
TRBJ2-7 . TRBV2 TRBD1 TGTGCCAGCACAACGACAGGGGCGCCATACGAGCAGTACTTC CASTTTGAPYEQYF
TRBJ1-5 . TRBV29-1 TRBD1 TGCAGCGTCGGGACAGCCAATCAGCCCCAGCATTTT CSVGTANQPQHF
TRBJ2-7 . TRBV7-6 TRBD2 TGTGCCAGCAGTAAGGATGTAGGCGGGAGAGGCTTGGTCTACGAGCAGTACTTC CASSKDVGGRGLVYEQYF
TRBJ1-2 . TRBV6-5 . TGTGCCAGCAGCTCGGAGGTCTCGGGGGGCTACACCTTC CASSSEVSGGYTF
TRBJ2-3 . TRBV7-9 TRBD2 TGTGCCAGCAGCCCCCTAGCGGGAGGAACAGATACGCAGTATTTT CASSPLAGGTDTQYF
TRBJ2-7 . TRBV7-2 . TGTGCCAGCAGCTTAGGATCGGTTGTGTCCTACGAGCAGTACTTC CASSLGSVVSYEQYF
TRBJ1-2 . TRBV6-2/TRBV6-3 . TGTGCCAGCAGTCGAGAGGGCAGAGGCTACACCTTC CASSREGRGYTF
TRBJ1-4 . TRBV11-2 . TGTGCCAGCAGCCGAAACAGTTTTACTAATGAAAAACTGTTTTTT CASSRNSFTNEKLFF
TRBJ2-1 . TRBV7-3 . TGTGCCAGCAGCGGAGCGGCCTACTCCTACAATGAGCAGTTCTTC CASSGAAYSYNEQFF
TRBJ1-1 . TRBV15 . TGTGCCACCAGCCAGGCCCAGACTGAGGGGGAGTTAGCTTTCTTT CATSQAQTEGELAFF
TRBJ2-1 . TRBV6-2/TRBV6-3 . TGTGCCAGCAGTTACGGGGGGGGCGATGAGCAGTTCTTC CASSYGGGDEQFF
TRBJ2-7 . TRBV2 . TGTGCCAGCACCCCCCATGGGGAGGCCTACGAGCAGTACTTC CASTPHGEAYEQYF
TRBJ2-2 . TRBV2 . TGTGCCAGCAGAGATGACAGGAAGAACACCGGGGAGCTGTTTTTT CASRDDRKNTGELFF
TRBJ2-7 . TRBV7-9 . TGTGCCAGCAGCTTAGATCGGGAGTTCTACGAGCAGTACTTC CASSLDREFYEQYF
TRBJ1-1 . TRBV30 . TGTGCCTGGAACCTCGGGGGTAACACTGAAGCTTTCTTT CAWNLGGNTEAFF